These 18 T cell receptor beta chains were all obtained from the same sample, sequenced in a study of T cells in Graves' hyperthyroidism and ophthalmopathy. Amplified TCR beta CDR3 regions came from RNA transcripts. With the HTBI primer set, the TCR CDR3 went through a first round of RT-PCR. Via MiXCR, TCRdb re-called the multiplex PCR reads, giving one row per CDR3 protein. The sample has hundreds of thousands of distinct CDR3 sequences; under 25% are singletons. Sequenced: blood. All receptors derive from a man aged 25 to 45 with Graves' ophthalmopathy.

The V gene is TRBV6-1, the J gene TRBJ2-7; unclear D gene. Trimming pared 4 bases from V and 2 bases from J, leaving 12 bases between. This CDR3 region has 14 residues. The germline V gene encodes CDR1 MNHNS and CDR2 SASEGT. This CDR3 is CASSGLTPTYEQYF. The CDR3 nucleotides read TGTGCCAGCAGTGGTTTGACACCGACCTACGAGCAGTACTTC.

This clonotype was seen a few times. The chain links TRBV28 to TRBJ2-5; 8 bases map to TRBD1. The CDR3 extends over 13 amino acids. Looked up from germline, CDR1 is MDHEN and CDR2 is SYDVKM. Trimming at V came to 6 bases and at J to 7 bases, leaving 7 bases not matched to a gene. The DNA for the CDR3 is TGTGCCAGCAGACAGCCAGGGGGCGGGACCCAGTACTTC. It specifies CASRQPGGGTQYF.

The table lists this clonotype with a few counts. The CDR3 region is CASSQGGWDEQFF. The CDR3 DNA reads TGCGCCAGCAGCCAAGGTGGGTGGGATGAGCAGTTCTTC. The chain recombines TRBV5-1 with TRBJ2-1; D is ambiguous. The ends were cut back, 4 bases at V and 8 bases at J, with 13 bases in the middle. This CDR3 comprises 13 residues. Germline CDR1 is SGHRS and CDR2 is YFSETQ.

The rearrangement uses TRBV15 and TRBJ2-5; 12 bases line up with TRBD2. Trimming at V came to 2 bases and at J to 2 bases, leaving 12 bases not matched to a gene. This CDR3 is 19 amino acids long. Germline assignment: CDR1 LNHNV and CDR2 YYDKDF (reference sequence). The CDR3 coding sequence is TGTGCCACCAGCAGATCCCTAGCGGGAGGGCCGCTGTGGCAAGAGACCCAGTACTTC. Protein: CATSRSLAGGPLWQETQYF.

This clonotype was observed at least ten times. V gene TRBV20-1 combines with J gene TRBJ1-1; possible D gene TRBD1, 5 bases. The CDR3 loop spans 14 amino acids. V shed 2 bases and J shed 6 bases, with 16 bases lying between them. The V gene's germline CDR1 is DFQATT and CDR2 SNEGSKA (reference sequence). CDR3 region: CSARYGGAFAEAFF. CDR3 in DNA: TGCAGTGCTAGATACGGTGGGGCGTTCGCTGAAGCTTTCTTT.

This clonotype was found a few times. V gene TRBV27 combines with J gene TRBJ2-4; D not certain. The CDR3 consists of 13 residues. The germline V and J ends were trimmed by 5 bases and 8 bases, with 13 bases remaining between them. Germline CDR1 reads MNHEY; CDR2 reads SMNVEV (reference sequence). CDR3 DNA sequence: TGTGCCAGCAGTCTCGGACGTCTTCACATTCAGTACTTC. Translation gives CASSLGRLHIQYF.

The rearrangement uses TRBV19 and TRBJ1-5; D is unclear. CDR3 length: 13 residues. V was pared by 7 bases and J by 3 bases, with 10 bases between. Germline V CDR1 and CDR2: LNHDA, SQIVND (reference sequence). CDR3 region: CASTNGFNQPQHF. CDR3 DNA: TGTGCCAGTACGAACGGTTTCAATCAGCCCCAGCATTTT.

V gene TRBV2 combines with J gene TRBJ2-5; D is ambiguous. This CDR3 is built from 14 residues. V lost 7 bases and J 2 bases, leaving 14 bases between the germline ends. CDR1 and CDR2 (germline): SNHLY, FYNNEI. CDR3 sequence (DNA): TGTGCCAGCAATGGGCTACGGGCACAAGAGACCCAGTACTTC. This codes for CASNGLRAQETQYF.

The V gene is TRBV29-1, the J gene TRBJ2-7; a weak D match, TRBD1 (5 bases). This CDR3 comprises 15 residues. V gave up 1 base and J gave up 0 bases, with 13 bases separating them. Per the germline V gene, CDR1 is SQVTM and CDR2 is ANQGSEA. The CDR3 DNA reads TGCAGCGTTGAAGGCATAGGGGAAAGCTCCTACGAGCAGTACTTC. Protein product: CSVEGIGESSYEQYF.

The chain employs TRBV2 and TRBJ2-3, with unresolved D. This CDR3 spans 14 amino acids. The ends were cut back, 7 bases at V and 2 bases at J, with 13 bases in the middle. Germline values: CDR1 SNHLY, CDR2 FYNNEI. In nucleotides, the CDR3 is TGTGCCAGCACGGGCTCGAGTTCCACAGATACGCAGTATTTT. Residues: CASTGSSSTDTQYF.

This clonotype has only a few counts. CDR3 in amino acids: CSASLGTSNQPQHF. CDR3 bases: TGCAGTGCTAGCTTAGGGACAAGCAATCAGCCCCAGCATTTT. This sequence joins TRBV20-1 and TRBJ1-5; possibly TRBD1 for D (6 bases). CDR3 length: 14 amino acids. V lost 3 bases to trimming and J lost 1 base, with 10 bases between them. Per germline, CDR1 DFQATT and CDR2 SNEGSKA (reference sequence).

In its sample, this clonotype was seen a few times. The chain combines TRBV7-8 with TRBJ1-3; D gene uncertain. The ends were cut back, 1 base at V and 0 bases at J, with 10 bases in the middle. CDR3 length: 16 amino acids. Germline assignment: CDR1 SGHVS and CDR2 FQNEAQ. CDR3 DNA: TGTGCCAGCAGCTTAGTAGGCAGCCGCTCTGGAAACACCATATATTTT. It codes for CASSLVGSRSGNTIYF.

This chain connects TRBV12-3 or TRBV12-4 to TRBJ2-3; tentatively, D is TRBD2 (6 bases). The CDR3 extends over 18 amino acids. V was shortened by 5 bases and J by 0 bases, with 21 bases between the two germline ends. The CDR3 DNA is TGTGCCAGCAGTGCCACCGATCGGGAGATCTCTAGCACAGATACGCAGTATTTT. Amino acids: CASSATDREISSTDTQYF.

The chain has TRBV19 and TRBJ2-7, with 8 bases aligning to TRBD1. V was pared by 3 bases and J by 1 base, with 5 bases of the junction left unmatched. CDR3 size: 15 residues. Germline V gene data show CDR1 as LNHDA and CDR2 as SQIVND (reference sequence). This CDR3 is CASSMETGVSYEQYF. Written as DNA, the CDR3 is TGTGCCAGTAGTATGGAGACAGGGGTTTCCTACGAGCAGTACTTC.

This clonotype occurred many times. The chain couples TRBV5-7 to TRBJ2-7; 7 positions agree with TRBD2. TRBV5-7 has ORF status, its function being uncertain. The CDR3 is 14 residues long. The V and J ends lost 1 base and 3 bases, in that order; junction bases with no gene match: 4. DNA for the CDR3: TGTGCCAGCAGCTTGTGGGGAGGGGTCTACGAGCAGTACTTC. Translating gives CASSLWGGVYEQYF.

The gene calls are TRBV20-1 and TRBJ1-1, with TRBD1 matching over 7 bases. The CDR3 is 14 amino acids. Germline CDR1 DFQATT, CDR2 SNEGSKA (reference sequence). V was pared by 3 bases and J by 2 bases, with 6 bases of the junction left unmatched. This chain's CDR3 is CSARAGQVNTEAFF. CDR3 nucleotide sequence: TGCAGTGCTAGGGCCGGACAGGTTAACACTGAAGCTTTCTTT.

This chain's CDR3 is CASSTGLFNQPQHF. The CDR3 DNA sequence: TGTGCCAGCAGTACGGGACTTTTCAATCAGCCCCAGCATTTT. The V gene is TRBV28, the J gene TRBJ1-5; D perhaps matches TRBD1 (5 bases). The CDR3 sequence is 14 residues long. The V gene lost 5 bases and the J gene lost 3 bases, with 11 bases spanning the gap. Germline V gene data show CDR1 as MDHEN and CDR2 as SYDVKM.

The V and J genes are TRBV11-1 and TRBJ2-7; 9 bases are shared with TRBD1. The V and J ends lost 6 bases and 6 bases, in that order; junction bases with no gene match: 6. The CDR3 covers 13 residues. Germline lookup yields CDR1 SGHAT and CDR2 FQDESV (reference sequence). The chain's CDR3 is CASRLDRGGEQYF. CDR3 in DNA: TGTGCCAGCAGACTGGACAGGGGCGGCGAGCAGTACTTC.